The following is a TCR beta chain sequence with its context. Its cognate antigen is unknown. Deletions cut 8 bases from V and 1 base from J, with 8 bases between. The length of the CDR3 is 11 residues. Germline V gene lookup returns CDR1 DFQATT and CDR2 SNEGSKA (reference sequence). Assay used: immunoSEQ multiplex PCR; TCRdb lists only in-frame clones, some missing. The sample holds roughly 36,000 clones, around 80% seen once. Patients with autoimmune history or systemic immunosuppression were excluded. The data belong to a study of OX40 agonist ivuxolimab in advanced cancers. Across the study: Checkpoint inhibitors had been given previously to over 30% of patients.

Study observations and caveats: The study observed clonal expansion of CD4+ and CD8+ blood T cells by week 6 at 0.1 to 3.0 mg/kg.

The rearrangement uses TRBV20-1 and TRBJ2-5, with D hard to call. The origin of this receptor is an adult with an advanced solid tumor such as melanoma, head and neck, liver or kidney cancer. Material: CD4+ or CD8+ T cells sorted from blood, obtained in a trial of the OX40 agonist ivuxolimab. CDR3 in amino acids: CSPVSQETQYF. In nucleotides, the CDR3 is TGCAGTCCAGTAAGCCAAGAGACCCAGTACTTC.